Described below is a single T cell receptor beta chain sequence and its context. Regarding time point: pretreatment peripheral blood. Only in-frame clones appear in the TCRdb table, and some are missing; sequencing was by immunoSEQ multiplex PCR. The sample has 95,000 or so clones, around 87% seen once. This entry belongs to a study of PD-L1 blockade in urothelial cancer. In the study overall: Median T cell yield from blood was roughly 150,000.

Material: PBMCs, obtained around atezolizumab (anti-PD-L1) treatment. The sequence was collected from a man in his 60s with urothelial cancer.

CDR3 loop: CASSYLGANGYTF. CDR3 sequence (DNA): TGTGCCAGCAGTTACTTGGGGGCAAATGGCTACACCTTC. The chain carries TRBV6-5 and TRBJ1-2, with D possibly matching TRBD1 (6 bases). The CDR3 extends over 13 amino acids. With 1 base removed from V and 6 bases from J, the gap between germline ends came to 9 bases. The germline gives CDR1 MNHEY, CDR2 SVGAGI.